The present TCR beta chain was sequenced within a study of T-cell memory formation after mild COVID-19 (dated by TCRdb to about 2021). The study in broad terms: Most TCR sequence clusters were specific to one of the two donors. In a couple of donors, T-cell clones that expanded and contracted after mild COVID-19 were tracked by sequencing TCRalpha and TCRbeta repertoires over time. Two young, previously healthy adult volunteers made up the cohort, one male and one female.

In the case of this clonotype: Its recognized antigen is unknown. No base quality values were provided; no much bigger clone lies one nucleotide off.

V loses 2 bases, J loses 0 bases, and the germline ends lie 4 bases apart. The CDR3 spans 14 residues, from the cysteine through the phenylalanine. Only the CDR3 DNA is retained, 42 bases long and in frame from the first base. The germline V gene supplies CDR1 SGHVS and CDR2 FNYEAQ. Paper-wide results and their limitations: Clones contracting from day 15 to 85 had balanced CD4/CD8 phenotypes, while a second wave expanding from day 15 to 37 was biased towards CD4+. Contracting CD4+ clones were found mainly in CM and EM memory subsets, while CD8+ clones were enriched in EMRA. SARS-CoV-2 specificity was not confirmed for the second-wave clones peaking on day 37. Some responding clones were detected in pre-infection memory, which suggested that pre-existing cross-reactive memory T cells had joined the SARS-CoV-2 response. Only a couple of mild cases were covered by the study, and larger cohorts that include severe cases with pre-infection samples were considered necessary.

PBMCs were isolated by Ficoll-Paque density gradient centrifugation. The sequencer listed for this sample is Illumina NovaSeq 6000. Using 5'RACE with constant-segment primers, TCRalpha and TCRbeta cDNA libraries were constructed, with sample barcodes and unique molecular identifiers added in the process. RNA was extracted from every sample with Trizol reagent. Libraries were amplified in two PCR steps, with a second sample barcode and Illumina TruSeq adapters added in the second step. Sequencing of libraries was performed on an Illumina NovaSeq with 2 x 150 bp paired-end reads. In the authors' own workflow: With migec v1.2.7, reads were demultiplexed and then collapsed into UMI-guided consensus sequences. Using mixcr v2.1.11, UMI consensuses were aligned to TRA and TRB V and J templates and then assembled into clonotypes. Expanded or contracted clonotypes were those called significant by both edgeR and NoisET, with noise models trained on biological replicates. edgeR calls used a false discovery rate-adjusted p below 0.01 and a log2 fold-change threshold of 1. As an exploratory analysis of dynamics, PCA with hierarchical clustering was applied to max-normalized trajectories of the 1000 most abundant clonotypes. The CD4 or CD8 phenotype of responding clones was assigned using the separately sequenced CD4+ and CD8+ repertoires. TCRdb trimmed the raw reads at Q25, called clones with MiXCR and kept productive beta chains. Each entry merges the rows of one CDR3 protein and shows their most common DNA and genes. The V and J calls and clone size come from TCRdb's table, not from the authors' own analysis. This sample is represented by over 450,000 distinct CDR3 sequences; roughly 20% of them were singletons. 9.5% to 15% of the sample belongs to the ten largest clones.

The sequencing sample was made of PBMCs or a T cell subset sorted from them (not recorded which). The sequence joins TRBV7-6 to TRBJ1-4; no confident D gene assignment can be made. This clonotype was sampled from an adult woman who had mild COVID-19 (a few samples of this study predate the infection). The sample titles of this study are shuffled in the database, so cell type and time point are left out; the donor was told from shared clones. The CDR3 has the sequence CASSLRPTNEKLFF. At the DNA level, the sequence is TGTGCCAGCAGCTTAAGACCAACTAATGAAAAACTGTTTTTT.